The rows below give T cell receptor beta chains drawn from one sample of a study of OX40 agonist ivuxolimab in advanced cancers. This table comes from immunoSEQ multiplex PCR, and its TCRdb copy is limited to in-frame clones, with some not included. The profile shows tens of thousands of clones, approximately 79% of them singletons. Sequences were derived from CD4+ or CD8+ T cells sorted from blood, sampled in a trial of the OX40 agonist ivuxolimab. The receptors derive from an adult with an advanced solid tumor such as melanoma, head and neck, liver or kidney cancer. Each CDR3 is given with its conserved first and last residue. The D gene is left open where the match is weak. Clone size appears in some rows only: once, few, many, or a class for an expanded clone.

v_call	j_call	cdr3_length	clone_size	d_call	cdr3_nt	cdr3_aa
TRBV18	TRBJ2-1	15	once	-	TGTGCCAGCTCAATACCGGCGGAGAGGCTCAATGAGCAGTTCTTC	CASSIPAERLNEQFF
TRBV1	TRBJ1-1	15	-	-	TGCACCAGCAGCCCCGAGCCGATGAGAGGTACTGAAGCTTTCTTT	CTSSPEPMRGTEAFF
TRBV7-2	TRBJ2-7	15	-	TRBD2	TGTGCCAGCAGCTTGATGGCGGGAGGCCCGGACGAGCAGTACTTC	CASSLMAGGPDEQYF
TRBV5-4	TRBJ1-1	12	-	-	TGTGCCAGCAGCCCGGGGGGAGGGCAGGCTTTCTTT	CASSPGGGQAFF
TRBV5-1	TRBJ2-7	15	-	TRBD1	TGCGCCAGCAGCTTGGGGACAGGTTATTCCTACGAGCAGTACTTC	CASSLGTGYSYEQYF
TRBV4-3	TRBJ2-1	21	-	TRBD2	TGCGCCAGCAGCCAAGATCGGAGAGTCACATCGGCGGGAGCCTCCTACAATGAGCAGTTCTTC	CASSQDRRVTSAGASYNEQFF
TRBV20-1	TRBJ2-7	10	-	-	TGCAGTGCCGGAGTGACACCCCTTTACTTC	CSAGVTPLYF
TRBV25-1	TRBJ2-3	15	-	-	TGTGCCAGCAGTGGAAGCGGACTTGCCATAGATACGCAGTATTTT	CASSGSGLAIDTQYF
TRBV7-8	TRBJ2-7	15	-	-	TGTGCCAGCAGCTTCCCAAAAGGAGATCCGTACGAGCAGTACTTC	CASSFPKGDPYEQYF
TRBV7-8	TRBJ1-2	16	-	TRBD1	TGTGCCAGCAGCTTAGTAAGAACAGGGGGAAACTATGGCTACACCTTC	CASSLVRTGGNYGYTF
TRBV5-1	TRBJ1-5	15	-	TRBD1	TGCGCCAGCAGCGGGGACAGGGGGGAGGTGCAGCCCCAGCATTTT	CASSGDRGEVQPQHF
TRBV2	TRBJ2-2	16	-	TRBD2	TGTGCCAGCAGTCCCGGGACTAGCGGGAGGGCCGGGGAGCTGTTTTTT	CASSPGTSGRAGELFF
TRBV4-3	TRBJ2-7	16	-	TRBD1	TGCGCCAGCAGCCAAGATCCGCATGGACAGGGCGACGAGCAGTACTTC	CASSQDPHGQGDEQYF
TRBV7-3	TRBJ2-6	15	-	-	TGTGCCAGCAGCCTAGACAGCTCTGGGGCCAACGTCCTGACTTTC	CASSLDSSGANVLTF
TRBV6-1	TRBJ1-4	13	once	-	TGTGCCAGCAGTGGGGCGGGTAATGAAAAACTGTTTTTT	CASSGAGNEKLFF
TRBV7-2	TRBJ2-7	15	-	-	TGTGCCAGCAGCTTAATAGGGGGGGATGACTACGAGCAGTACTTC	CASSLIGGDDYEQYF
TRBV18	TRBJ1-1	14	-	TRBD1	TGTGCCAGCTCACCGGGGGGACAGGACACTGAAGCTTTCTTT	CASSPGGQDTEAFF
TRBV28	TRBJ1-1	13	-	-	TGTGCCAGCAACGAGAATTCGAACACTGAAGCTTTCTTT	CASNENSNTEAFF
TRBV7-9	TRBJ2-3	16	-	TRBD2	TGTGCCAGCAGCCCCCCCGGACTAGCGGGATCAGATACGCAGTATTTT	CASSPPGLAGSDTQYF
TRBV5-1	TRBJ2-5	15	-	TRBD1	TGCGCCAGCTCACGGCGGACAGGGGGCTCAGAGACCCAGTACTTC	CASSRRTGGSETQYF
TRBV5-4	TRBJ1-6	14	-	-	TGTGCCAGCAGCTTGCAATCACAAGGTTCGCCCCTCCACTTT	CASSLQSQGSPLHF
TRBV19	TRBJ2-7	14	-	TRBD1	TGTGCCAGTAGTTTCGGACAGGCCTCCTACGAGCAGTACTTC	CASSFGQASYEQYF
TRBV5-4	TRBJ1-2	15	-	-	TGTGCCAGCAGCCTTCCCGAAGGGGGGCCGTATGGCTACACCTTC	CASSLPEGGPYGYTF
TRBV7-8	TRBJ1-1	15	-	-	TGTGCCAGCAGCTCCTTTGGGAGAGAGAACACTGAAGCTTTCTTT	CASSSFGRENTEAFF
TRBV10-3	TRBJ1-1	15	once	TRBD1	TGTGCCATCAGTAAACCCACCGGGACAGGTGCCAGAGCTTTCTTT	CAISKPTGTGARAFF
TRBV29-1	TRBJ1-3	12	-	-	TGCAGCGGAATCGATGGAAGAAACACCATATATTTT	CSGIDGRNTIYF
TRBV7-8	TRBJ2-1	16	-	-	TGTGCCAGCAGCTTAACCGGGACTCTCTGGGACAATGAGCAGTTCTTC	CASSLTGTLWDNEQFF
TRBV28	TRBJ1-1	15	-	-	TGTGCCAGCAGTTTATATGGGGGCATGGACACTGAAGCTTTCTTT	CASSLYGGMDTEAFF
TRBV7-9	TRBJ1-1	13	-	-	TGTGCCAGCAGCTTAGGTTACTACACTGAAGCTTTCTTT	CASSLGYYTEAFF
TRBV11-2	TRBJ2-7	16	-	-	TGTGCCAGCAGCTTCGGTACCGGGTTTAGCTCCTACGAGCAGTACTTC	CASSFGTGFSSYEQYF
TRBV7-8	TRBJ1-5	16	-	-	TGTGCCAGCAGCTTAGATTTCCGGAGCTTCAATCAGCCCCAGCATTTT	CASSLDFRSFNQPQHF
TRBV10-2	TRBJ2-2	14	-	-	TGCGCCAGCAGGGCAGGGGGGTGGACCGGGGAGCTGTTTTTT	CASRAGGWTGELFF
TRBV15	TRBJ2-1	13	-	-	TGTGCCACCGGCCGGGACCGGTCGAATGAGCAGTTCTTC	CATGRDRSNEQFF
TRBV7-9	TRBJ2-1	16	-	TRBD2	TGTGCCAGCAGCCCTCGGACTAGCGGGATCTACAATGAGCAGTTCTTC	CASSPRTSGIYNEQFF
TRBV28	TRBJ2-5	13	-	TRBD2	TGTGTCGTCGGGGGGGTCAGCCAAGAGACCCAGTACTTC	CVVGGVSQETQYF
TRBV13	TRBJ2-1	18	-	-	TGTGCCAGCACCTTTAGAGCGGTCCTGGGGGAATACTACAATGAGCAGTTCTTC	CASTFRAVLGEYYNEQFF
TRBV6-9	TRBJ2-1	11	-	-	TGTGCCAGGAGAACCCGGGACCTAAAGTTCTTC	CARRTRDLKFF
TRBV6-5	TRBJ1-2	13	-	-	TGTGCCAGCAGTGTGGACAATAACTATGGCTACACCTTC	CASSVDNNYGYTF
TRBV4-3	TRBJ2-7	13	-	-	TGCGCCAGCAGCCAAGATGGAGGGGCCGAGCAGTACTTC	CASSQDGGAEQYF
TRBV29-1	TRBJ2-3	15	-	-	TGCAGCGTTGTGTTATCTGGCGAAAGCACAGATACGCAGTATTTT	CSVVLSGESTDTQYF